Below, 29 T cell receptor beta chains from the same sample are listed, as sequenced in a study of blood T cell repertoires in COVID-19. The table came from immunoSEQ multiplex PCR; TCRdb's copy has only in-frame clones and leaves some out. The table includes some 16,000 clones, 80% to 90% detected once. Sample: peripheral blood. The receptors shown here come from a man aged 80 or over with acute or convalescent COVID-19.

This chain uses TRBV19 with TRBJ1-6, with 9 bases identical to TRBD1. This CDR3 spans 15 amino acids. Looked up from germline, CDR1 is LNHDA and CDR2 is SQIVND (reference sequence). Trimming cost V 0 bases and J 10 bases; bases outside gene matches: 4. The CDR3 reads CASSIDQTGGSPLHF. The CDR3 coding sequence is TGTGCCAGTAGTATAGATCAGACAGGGGGATCACCCCTCCACTTT.

The rearrangement joins TRBV5-6 to TRBJ1-1; a possible D gene is TRBD1 (5 bases). Germline-derived CDR1 and CDR2 are SGHDT and YYEEEE. This CDR3 spans 16 amino acids. Trimming pared 0 bases from V and 4 bases from J, leaving 16 bases between. CDR3 region: CASSLADGGVGTEAFF. DNA of the CDR3: TGTGCCAGCAGCTTGGCCGACGGGGGAGTTGGCACTGAAGCTTTCTTT.

This clone is a singleton in its sample. The chain couples TRBV20-1 to TRBJ1-2, with 9 bases fitting TRBD1. V was clipped by 6 bases and J by 7 bases; unmatched bases: 9. The CDR3 loop spans 13 amino acids. Germline V gene data show CDR1 as DFQATT and CDR2 as SNEGSKA (reference sequence). The CDR3 sequence: CSASTGGATGYTF. The DNA for the CDR3 is TGCAGTGCGAGTACAGGGGGCGCGACTGGCTACACCTTC.

The CDR3 region is CASSFPGGNYGYTF. In nucleotides, the CDR3 is TGTGCCAGCAGCTTTCCAGGGGGGAACTATGGCTACACCTTC. The rearrangement uses TRBV11-2 and TRBJ1-2; 7 bases fit TRBD1. Germline CDR1 and CDR2: SGHAT and FQNNGV. The CDR3 is made up of 14 amino acids. The J segment lost 2 bases and the V segment lost 3 bases, leaving 3 bases of the junction unmatched.

The chain links TRBV30 to TRBJ2-3; D is perhaps TRBD1 (6 bases). CDR3 length: 14 amino acids. The V end lost 4 bases, the J end lost 1 base, and 12 bases lay between the germline ends. Germline-derived CDR1 and CDR2 are GTSNPN and SVGIG (reference sequence). CDR3 DNA sequence: TGTGCCTGGACGCCAGGGGCACGCACAGATACGCAGTATTTT. It yields the protein CAWTPGARTDTQYF.

In DNA, the CDR3 is TGTGCCAGCAGCCCGTACAGGGCTTTTTTAGAGGGCTACACCTTC. Residues: CASSPYRAFLEGYTF. J is TRBJ1-2 and V is TRBV5-5; a possible D gene is TRBD1 (6 bases). This CDR3 comprises 15 residues. CDR1 is SGHKS and CDR2 is YYEKEE in the germline V gene (reference sequence). Trimming pared 4 bases from V and 8 bases from J, leaving 21 bases between. The variable domain in full, with the rest retrieved from reference TRBV5-5 and TRBJ1-2, is DAGVTQSPTHLIKTRGQQVTLRCSPISGHKSVSWYQQVLGQGPQFIFQYYEKEERGRGNFPDRFSARQFPNYSSELNVNALLLGDSALYLCASSPYRAFLEGYTFGSGTRLTVV.

This clone was picked up one time. The V call is TRBV7-9, the J call TRBJ1-1, with D uncertain. The CDR3 spans 15 residues. V lost 5 bases and J 1 base, leaving 14 bases between the germline ends. The germline V gene has CDR1 SEHNR and CDR2 FQNEAQ (reference sequence). The CDR3: CASSLEGGTNTEAFF. DNA for the CDR3: TGTGCCAGCAGCCTCGAGGGCGGAACGAACACTGAAGCTTTCTTT.

For the CDR3, the DNA is TGTGCCAGCAGCCAAGGAGGGGAGACCCAGTACTTC. The encoded protein is CASSQGGETQYF. This chain connects TRBV3-1 (or the pseudogene TRBV3-2) to TRBJ2-5; possible D gene TRBD2, 5 bases. Germline values: CDR1 LGHDT, CDR2 YNNKEL (reference sequence). Trimming left V 1 base short and J 5 bases short, with 5 bases between. This CDR3 region has 12 residues.

V usage is TRBV5-6 and J usage is TRBJ2-7; D not resolved. Looked up from germline, CDR1 is SGHDT and CDR2 is YYEEEE. This CDR3 has 15 amino acids. The germline V and J ends were trimmed by 4 bases and 5 bases, with 19 bases remaining between them. As DNA, the CDR3 is TGTGCCAGCAGCCCCGGCGGCTCCATTTTTAACGAGCAGTACTTC. Protein: CASSPGGSIFNEQYF. Complete variable domain (other parts from reference TRBV5-6 and TRBJ2-7): DAGVTQSPTHLIKTRGQQVTLRCSPKSGHDTVSWYQQALGQGPQFIFQYYEEEERQRGNFPDRFSGHQFPNYSSELNVNALLLGDSALYLCASSPGGSIFNEQYFGPGTRLTVT.

The chain carries TRBV24-1 and TRBJ1-2; D is perhaps TRBD1 (6 bases). V shed 3 bases and J shed 8 bases, with 12 bases lying between them. Germline CDR1 is KGHDR and CDR2 is SFDVKD. This CDR3 has 13 amino acids. Here the CDR3 reads CATSDTTGSGYTF. The CDR3 DNA is TGTGCCACCAGTGATACCACAGGGTCCGGCTACACCTTC.

This chain joins TRBV27 and TRBJ2-7; 7 bases are shared with TRBD1. CDR3 length: 13 amino acids. The germline V gene has CDR1 MNHEY and CDR2 SMNVEV (reference sequence). Trimming cost V 3 bases and J 1 base; bases outside gene matches: 0. CDR3 nucleotide sequence: TGTGCCAGCAGTTTGGGACAGTCCTACGAGCAGTACTTC. This sequence encodes CASSLGQSYEQYF.

V gene TRBV18 combines with J gene TRBJ1-1; perhaps TRBD1 as D (5 bases). CDR3 length: 14 amino acids. The germline V gene has CDR1 KGHSH and CDR2 LQKENI. V shed 8 bases and J shed 0 bases, with 13 bases lying between them. The CDR3 nucleotides are TGTGCCAGCACCTTGGTGGACATGAACACTGAAGCTTTCTTT. It codes for CASTLVDMNTEAFF.

This chain joins TRBV3-1 (or the pseudogene TRBV3-2) and TRBJ1-1; TRBD1 aligns across 7 bases. There are 15 residues in the CDR3. The germline CDR1 and CDR2 sequences are LGHDT and YNNKEL (reference sequence). Trimming at V came to 2 bases and at J to 5 bases, leaving 8 bases not matched to a gene. For the CDR3, the DNA is TGTGCCAGCAGCCAACCTTACAGGGGAAGAACTGAAGCTTTCTTT. This encodes CASSQPYRGRTEAFF.

This CDR3 is CASSIHWDKGHQPQHF. The CDR3 region has the DNA TGTGCCAGTAGTATCCATTGGGACAAAGGCCATCAGCCCCAGCATTTT. The chain recombines TRBV19 with TRBJ1-5, with D perhaps TRBD1 (6 bases). CDR3 length equals 16 residues. Trimming left V 3 bases short and J 5 bases short, with 17 bases between. CDR1 is LNHDA, CDR2 SQIVND, per germline (reference sequence).

This clone was recorded once. The chain combines TRBV15 with TRBJ1-6, with D unresolved. V was pared by 0 bases and J by 4 bases, with 16 bases between. The CDR3 has 18 residues. The germline V gene encodes CDR1 LNHNV and CDR2 YYDKDF (reference sequence). CDR3 amino acids: CATSRDTARRFYNSPLHF. CDR3 coding DNA: TGTGCCACCAGCAGAGATACCGCGAGGCGGTTTTATAATTCACCCCTCCACTTT. The whole variable domain, filled in from reference TRBV15 and TRBJ1-6, reads DAMVIQNPRYQVTQFGKPVTLSCSQTLNHNVMYWYQQKSSQAPKLLFHYYDKDFNNEADTPDNFQSRRPNTSFCFLDIRSPGLGDTAMYLCATSRDTARRFYNSPLHFGNGTRLTVT.

The chain combines TRBV4-1 with TRBJ1-4; 9 bases align to TRBD1. This CDR3 is built from 15 residues. Germline values: CDR1 MGHRA, CDR2 YSYEKL. V shed 0 bases, J shed 5 bases, and the junction held 1 base outside the gene matches. CDR3 sequence (DNA): TGCGCCAGCAGCCAAGATGGGACAGGGAATGAAAAACTGTTTTTT. Translating gives CASSQDGTGNEKLFF.

This sequence joins TRBV28 and TRBJ1-3, with 9 bases identical to TRBD1. The CDR3 covers 14 residues. Germline CDR1 is MDHEN and CDR2 is SYDVKM. V shed 11 bases, J shed 3 bases, and the junction held 8 bases outside the gene matches. CDR3 in amino acids: CASGTGIRGNTIYF. CDR3 DNA: TGTGCCTCCGGGACAGGGATACGTGGAAACACCATATATTTT.

This chain links TRBV1 with TRBJ1-6. TRBV1 is marked as a pseudogene. CDR3 length: 17 residues. The CDR3 loop reads CTSSQDRRAWYNSPLHF. The CDR3 DNA is TGCACCAGCAGCCAAGATAGGAGGGCATGGTATAATTCACCCCTCCACTTT.

This clone turned up a few times. The chain joins TRBV18 to TRBJ1-5; 9 bases agree with TRBD1. Trimming cost V 2 bases and J 5 bases; bases outside gene matches: 4. Germline values: CDR1 KGHSH, CDR2 LQKENI. This CDR3 spans 15 amino acids. In nucleotides, the CDR3 is TGTGCCAGCTCACCAGGGACAGGGAAACATCAGCCCCAGCATTTT. It yields the protein CASSPGTGKHQPQHF.

The chain couples TRBV7-9 to TRBJ1-5; no clear D gene. The V end lost 5 bases, the J end lost 2 bases, and 19 bases lay between the germline ends. CDR3 length equals 17 residues. Germline values: CDR1 SEHNR, CDR2 FQNEAQ (reference sequence). CDR3 in DNA: TGTGCCAGCAGCCGAGGTACGGGGAACGAAGGCAATCAGCCCCAGCATTTT. Its protein is CASSRGTGNEGNQPQHF.

V and J are TRBV7-6 and TRBJ2-1, with 13 positions matching TRBD2. The CDR3 is 16 amino acids. The ends lost 5 bases at V and 7 bases at J; junction bases unmatched: 8. Germline loops: CDR1 SGHVS, CDR2 FNYEAQ. The CDR3 DNA reads as TGTGCCAGCAGCGTTAGAATGGGACTAGCGGGAAATGAGCAGTTCTTC. It is translated as CASSVRMGLAGNEQFF.

In nucleotides, the CDR3 is TGTGCCAGCAGCACCGGGACAGGGGGCACAGATACGCAGTATTTT. Its translation: CASSTGTGGTDTQYF. The chain uses TRBV5-5 and TRBJ2-3, with 10 bases aligning to TRBD1. Germline V CDR1 and CDR2: SGHKS, YYEKEE (reference sequence). V shed 4 bases and J 1 base; nucleotides not matched to a gene: 3. The CDR3 length is 15 residues.

This clone showed up just once. V and J are TRBV9 and TRBJ2-7, with D perhaps matching TRBD1 (5 bases). V lost 0 bases and J lost 2, with 12 bases in between. This CDR3 has 15 amino acids. The V gene's germline CDR1 is SGDLS and CDR2 YYNGEE. This CDR3 reads CASSVGQGNTYEQYF. CDR3 bases: TGTGCCAGCAGCGTAGGGCAGGGCAACACCTACGAGCAGTACTTC.

The rearrangement joins TRBV24-1 to TRBJ1-2, with 9 bases that match TRBD1. After removal of 7 bases from V and 3 bases from J, the junction contained 5 bases not matched to a gene. Germline V gives CDR1 KGHDR, CDR2 SFDVKD. This CDR3 has 14 residues. The CDR3 coding sequence is TGTGCCACCAGGGGACAGGGCAGGGACTATGGCTACACCTTC. Its translation: CATRGQGRDYGYTF.

This rearrangement joins TRBV5-6 to TRBJ2-2; D is undetermined. Looked up from germline, CDR1 is SGHDT and CDR2 is YYEEEE. Trimming removed 4 bases from V and 5 bases from J, with 12 bases in between. This CDR3 spans 14 amino acids. The CDR3 bases are TGTGCCAGCAGCCCGGTGAGGCGTACCGGGGAGCTGTTTTTT. Translated: CASSPVRRTGELFF.

This sequence joins TRBV11-1 and TRBJ2-1, with D uncertain. CDR1 is SGHAT, CDR2 FQDESV, per germline (reference sequence). V lost 1 base, J lost 4 bases, and 8 bases lay in between. The CDR3 spans 14 residues. The CDR3 reads CASSLGGDYNEQFF. For the CDR3, the DNA is TGTGCCAGCAGCTTAGGCGGAGATTACAATGAGCAGTTCTTC. The full variable domain, completed using reference TRBV11-1 and TRBJ2-1, is EAEVAQSPRYKITEKSQAVAFWCDPISGHATLYWYRQILGQGPELLVQFQDESVVDDSQLPKDRFSAERLKGVDSTLKIQPAELGDSAMYLCASSLGGDYNEQFFGPGTRLTVL.

V gene TRBV9 combines with J gene TRBJ2-1, with 14 bases that match TRBD2. Germline V gene sequence: CDR1 SGDLS, CDR2 YYNGEE. Germline trimming cut 2 bases from V and 8 bases from J; bases unmatched to any gene: 3. The CDR3 contains 15 residues. As DNA, the CDR3 is TGTGCCAGCAGCGTTAGACTAGCGGGGGGGCATGAGCAGTTCTTC. It is translated as CASSVRLAGGHEQFF.

The chain combines TRBV7-8 with TRBJ2-3; TRBD2 aligns across 8 bases. Trimming removed 4 bases from V and 4 bases from J; junction bases left unmatched: 4. The CDR3 has 14 amino acids. Germline V gene lookup returns CDR1 SGHVS and CDR2 FQNEAQ. CDR3 sequence reads: CASSSGLAPDTQYF. The CDR3 region has the DNA TGTGCCAGCAGCTCTGGACTAGCTCCAGATACGCAGTATTTT.

The chain carries TRBV9 and TRBJ1-6; 8 bases match TRBD1. From germline, CDR1 is SGDLS and CDR2 YYNGEE. V lost 0 bases to trimming and J lost 8 bases; unmatched junction nucleotides: 4. CDR3 length: 15 amino acids. Here the CDR3 DNA reads TGTGCCAGCAGCGTAGCGGTGACAGGGGATTCACCCCTCCACTTT. Residues: CASSVAVTGDSPLHF. Combining the CDR3 with reference TRBV9 and TRBJ1-6 gives the whole variable domain DSGVTQTPKHLITATGQRVTLRCSPRSGDLSVYWYQQSLDQGLQFLIQYYNGEERAKGNILERFSAQQFPDLHSELNLSSLELGDSALYFCASSVAVTGDSPLHFGNGTRLTVT.